The 22 T cell receptor beta chains in this list originate from one sample, sequenced in a study of blood T cell repertoires in COVID-19. Clones were sequenced by immunoSEQ multiplex PCR, and TCRdb holds only the in-frame ones, with some missing. The sample shows approximately 160,000 clones, less than 85% of them seen only once. The sample comprised PBMCs or T cells enriched from blood (not recorded which). These TCRs come from a woman between 50 and 59 years old who had recovered from COVID-19.

This rearrangement joins TRBV29-1 to TRBJ2-3; weak D call: TRBD1 (6 bases). The CDR3 covers 10 residues. The V end was cut by 0 bases, the J end by 14 bases, with 9 bases between. Germline assignment: CDR1 SQVTM and CDR2 ANQGSEA. The CDR3 spells CSVEDRGGYF. CDR3 nucleotide sequence: TGCAGCGTTGAAGACAGGGGTGGGTATTTT.

The V call is TRBV9, the J call TRBJ1-4; perhaps TRBD1 as D (5 bases). Germline-derived CDR1 and CDR2 are SGDLS and YYNGEE. The CDR3 totals 14 residues. V lost 4 bases and J 7 bases, leaving 14 bases between the germline ends. The CDR3 is CASSWDGGSEKLFF. For the CDR3, the DNA is TGTGCCAGCAGCTGGGACGGGGGAAGTGAAAAACTGTTTTTT.

This sequence joins TRBV24-1 and TRBJ2-1, with D tentatively TRBD1 (5 bases). The germline V gene has CDR1 KGHDR and CDR2 SFDVKD. The CDR3 is 13 residues long. Trimming stripped 1 base from V and 8 bases from J, with 8 bases between. In DNA, the CDR3 is TGTGCCACCAGTGATTTAAGGGGCCATGAGCAGTTCTTC. This gives the protein CATSDLRGHEQFF.

The chain joins TRBV6-5 to TRBJ2-7; 7 bases agree with TRBD1. The germline CDR1 and CDR2 sequences are MNHEY and SVGAGI. With 6 bases clipped from V and 4 bases from J, the junction kept 9 bases outside the gene matches. The CDR3 spans 14 residues. CDR3 in amino acids: CASRAGTAIYEQYV. The CDR3, as DNA: TGTGCCAGCAGGGCCGGGACAGCGATTTACGAGCAGTACGTC.

V is TRBV29-1 and J is TRBJ1-5; perhaps TRBD1 as D (6 bases). V lost 4 bases to trimming and J lost 3 bases, with 13 bases between them. Looked up from germline, CDR1 is SQVTM and CDR2 is ANQGSEA. The CDR3 extends over 14 amino acids. The CDR3 sequence: CSVVLDRNNQPQHF. CDR3 coding DNA: TGCAGCGTTGTTTTGGACAGAAACAATCAGCCCCAGCATTTT.

The chain carries TRBV7-9 and TRBJ1-1, with a possible D match to TRBD1 (6 bases). Looked up from germline, CDR1 is SEHNR and CDR2 is FQNEAQ (reference sequence). The CDR3 spans 14 residues. V lost 5 bases to trimming and J lost 1 base, with 11 bases between them. CDR3 sequence (DNA): TGTGCCAGCAGCCGTCGGACAGAGAACACTGAAGCTTTCTTT. Residues: CASSRRTENTEAFF.

V and J are TRBV5-6 and TRBJ1-1, with D unclear. The CDR3 length is 14 residues. Between the trimmed V and J ends, which lost 0 bases and 6 bases, there was a span of 12 bases. CDR1 is SGHDT and CDR2 is YYEEEE in the germline V gene. CDR3 bases: TGTGCCAGCAGCTTGGGTAGAGGGATCGCTGAAGCTTTCTTT. This sequence encodes CASSLGRGIAEAFF.

The chain carries TRBV7-3 and TRBJ1-1; TRBD1 aligns across 8 bases. With 4 bases clipped from V and 6 bases from J, the junction kept 10 bases outside the gene matches. CDR3 length equals 15 residues. The V gene's germline CDR1 is SGHTA and CDR2 FQGTGA. Written as DNA, the CDR3 is TGTGCCAGCAGCTCCTCCCTGACAGGGGCTGCTGAAGCTTTCTTT. As protein: CASSSSLTGAAEAFF.

J is TRBJ2-7 and V is TRBV18, with D tentatively TRBD1 (6 bases). The germline V and J ends were trimmed by 4 bases and 5 bases, with 12 bases remaining between them. The CDR3 loop spans 13 amino acids. The germline V gene has CDR1 KGHSH and CDR2 LQKENI. Here the CDR3 reads CASSQGQGNEQYV. CDR3 nucleotide sequence: TGTGCCAGCTCACAGGGACAAGGGAACGAGCAGTACGTC.

In its sample, this clone was seen a few times. The CDR3 region is CASSVGELETQYF. The CDR3 DNA reads TGCGCCAGCAGCGTTGGAGAATTGGAGACCCAGTACTTC. The chain carries TRBV5-1 and TRBJ2-5, with D uncertain. CDR1 SGHRS and CDR2 YFSETQ come from the germline V gene. The CDR3 covers 13 residues. Trimming left V 4 bases short and J 5 bases short, with 12 bases between.

The chain carries TRBV24-1 and TRBJ1-1; possibly TRBD1 for D (5 bases). Trimming pared 5 bases from V and 0 bases from J, leaving 9 bases between. From germline, CDR1 is KGHDR and CDR2 SFDVKD. The CDR3 extends over 14 amino acids. The CDR3 here is CATSADRLNTEAFF. For the CDR3, the DNA is TGTGCCACCAGTGCAGACAGACTGAACACTGAAGCTTTCTTT.

This clone was seen a few times. V usage is TRBV19 and J usage is TRBJ2-5; 7 nucleotides match TRBD1. Trimming took 7 bases from V and 3 from J; bases not matched to a gene: 8. The CDR3 contains 14 residues. Germline lookup yields CDR1 LNHDA and CDR2 SQIVND (reference sequence). CDR3 in DNA: TGTGCCAGTACTGAGACAGGGCGAAAAGAGACCCAGTACTTC. This gives the protein CASTETGRKETQYF.

The rearrangement joins TRBV7-2 to TRBJ2-6; D gene unclear. Trimming shortened V by 0 bases and J by 2 bases, and 5 bases separated the two germline ends. Germline-derived CDR1 and CDR2 are SGHTA and FQGNSA. The CDR3 loop spans 15 amino acids. CDR3 amino acids: CASSLAQTGANVLTF. The CDR3 nucleotides are TGTGCCAGCAGCTTAGCCCAGACTGGGGCCAACGTCCTGACTTTC. The variable domain in full, completed from reference TRBV7-2 and TRBJ2-6, reads GAGVSQSPSNKVTEKGKDVELRCDPISGHTALYWYRQSLGQGLEFLIYFQGNSAPDKSGLPSDRFSAERTGGSVSTLTIQRTQQEDSAVYLCASSLAQTGANVLTFGAGSRLTVL.

The chain recombines TRBV3-1 (or the pseudogene TRBV3-2) with TRBJ1-2; 7 bases map to TRBD1. Per germline, CDR1 LGHDT and CDR2 YNNKEL (reference sequence). Trimming at V came to 4 bases and at J to 4 bases, leaving 12 bases not matched to a gene. CDR3 size: 16 residues. The CDR3 sequence: CASSPANRGPRYGYTF. The DNA for the CDR3 is TGTGCCAGCAGCCCAGCCAACAGGGGTCCGCGCTATGGCTACACCTTC.

The rearrangement links TRBV5-5 to TRBJ1-5, with D possibly TRBD1 on 6 matching bases. This CDR3 region has 15 residues. Germline CDR1 is SGHKS and CDR2 is YYEKEE (reference sequence). Trimming shortened V by 0 bases and J by 3 bases, and 10 bases separated the two germline ends. CDR3 protein: CASSLVGANNQPQHF. In DNA, the CDR3 is TGTGCCAGCAGCTTGGTGGGGGCCAACAATCAGCCCCAGCATTTT. Using reference TRBV5-5 and TRBJ1-5 for the parts outside the CDR3, the full variable domain is DAGVTQSPTHLIKTRGQQVTLRCSPISGHKSVSWYQQVLGQGPQFIFQYYEKEERGRGNFPDRFSARQFPNYSSELNVNALLLGDSALYLCASSLVGANNQPQHFGDGTRLSIL.

J is TRBJ2-2 and V is TRBV11-3; a weak D match, TRBD1 (7 bases). The CDR3 runs to 15 residues. In germline, CDR1 is SGHNT, CDR2 YENEEA. V was pared by 3 bases and J by 6 bases, with 14 bases between. Here the CDR3 reads CASSFGRGVSGELFF. CDR3 bases: TGTGCCAGCAGCTTCGGCAGGGGGGTTTCCGGGGAGCTGTTTTTT.

This clone is a singleton in its sample. The chain carries TRBV5-1 and TRBJ1-6, with 9 bases fitting TRBD1. V was clipped by 0 bases and J by 7 bases; unmatched bases: 11. Germline V gives CDR1 SGHRS, CDR2 YFSETQ. This CDR3 has 18 residues. The DNA of the CDR3 is TGCGCCAGCAGCTTGGAAACAGGGGGCGGGTCTGGGAATTCACCCCTCCACTTT. Protein product: CASSLETGGGSGNSPLHF.

This sequence joins TRBV30 and TRBJ1-6, with D hard to call. Germline CDR1 and CDR2: GTSNPN and SVGIG (reference sequence). Trimming stripped 0 bases from V and 2 bases from J, with 14 bases between. This CDR3 region has 17 residues. The CDR3 coding sequence is TGTGCCTGGAGTGTAACGCTTAGAGGTGCCTATAATTCACCCCTCCACTTT. Translated: CAWSVTLRGAYNSPLHF.

The J gene is TRBJ1-4, the V gene TRBV28; possible D gene TRBD1, 6 bases. The V gene lost 5 bases and the J gene lost 7 bases, with 11 bases spanning the gap. CDR3 size: 13 residues. CDR1 and CDR2 (germline): MDHEN, SYDVKM. CDR3 sequence (DNA): TGTGCCAGCAGTCGAGGGGGTGGTGAAAAACTGTTTTTT. Translation: CASSRGGGEKLFF.

This clone came up once. The rearrangement joins TRBV5-4 to TRBJ1-1; D remains ambiguous. Germline V gene lookup returns CDR1 SGHNT and CDR2 YYREEE (reference sequence). V lost 1 base and J 1 base, leaving 8 bases between the germline ends. This CDR3 comprises 14 residues. CDR3 bases: TGTGCCAGCAGCTTGAGGGAGGCGAACACTGAAGCTTTCTTT. Translated, it gives CASSLREANTEAFF.

CDR3 loop: CASSQDSGTGGNQPQHF. As DNA, the CDR3 is TGTGCCAGCAGCCAAGATTCCGGGACAGGGGGCAATCAGCCCCAGCATTTT. The chain is built from TRBV3-1 (or the pseudogene TRBV3-2) and TRBJ1-5; 10 positions agree with TRBD1. Germline assignment: CDR1 LGHDT and CDR2 YNNKEL (reference sequence). The junction had 4 bases not matched to a gene; V was cut back by 0 bases and J by 2 bases. The CDR3 covers 17 residues.

This chain uses TRBV7-2 with TRBJ1-2, with 9 nucleotides matching TRBD1. V lost 1 base and J lost 8; bases outside the gene matches: 11. CDR3 length equals 16 residues. The germline V gene has CDR1 SGHTA and CDR2 FQGNSA. The CDR3 DNA reads TGTGCCAGCAGCTTAGACAGGGGGCCGGGAGATAACGGCTACACCTTC. Translated: CASSLDRGPGDNGYTF.